This T cell receptor beta chain was recovered during a study of T cell repertoires in cytomegalovirus infection. General study points: The response measured ex vivo was dominated by TCR beta clonotypes (HLA-C-restricted and CMV-specific).

TCRdb reanalysed the reads using MiXCR and keeps one entry per CDR3 protein. The table records about 350,000 distinct CDR3 sequences, roughly 34% of them present only once. The CDR3 contains 12 residues. The V end lost 4 bases, the J end lost 8 bases, and 11 bases lay between the germline ends. This clonotype has just a few counts. What it recognizes is unknown. Sequenced here: cultured PBMCs, sampled from culture after CMV antigen stimulation. The chain is built from TRBV12-3 or TRBV12-4 and TRBJ1-2; TRBD1 might be the D (5 bases). The receptor comes from a human donor in good health (CMV status not recorded). Some clones in this sample may be carry-over from other donors' samples. The CDR3 DNA reads as TGTGCCAGCAGTTCGGGGCCAGAGGGCTACACCTTC. This sequence encodes CASSSGPEGYTF.